This paragraph reports one TCR beta chain. Its specific antigen is unknown. Per-base quality was not reported, and no clone a single base away is much larger than it. Library construction relied on the immunoSEQ multiplex PCR assay. The authors' analysis ran thus. A statistical classification framework was built for diagnosing cytomegalovirus status from the catalog of TCR beta chain sequences. TCRdb limited this immuneACCESS table to in-frame rearrangements with V and J called. A share of clones is missing; checked studies link under half to unresolved V genes, and the rest is unexplained. For V, J and clone size, that table is used; D and trimming come from the DNA. The table for this sample lists about 120,000 clones; over 75% of them were counted only once. The ten largest clones capture about 6% of the sample. This record comes from a study of cytomegalovirus exposure and HLA in healthy donors (dated by TCRdb to the late 2010s). The study in broad terms: The 550 to 750 repertoires of the first cohort and the approximately 110 validation repertoires were produced on the same platform, according to a later analysis. The study aimed to test whether signatures of past pathogen exposure could be identified by cataloging public T cell receptors. A separate validation cohort of 100 to 150 different subjects was used in addition to the roughly 620-subject first cohort. To predict cytomegalovirus infection status, the study brought together high-throughput TCR immunosequencing, statistical association of individual TCRs with disease status, and machine learning. What the study reported, not specific to this receptor: Of the cluster scores, roughly 95% were above 0 in a later analysis, which found that TCRs clustered in the first cohort also tended to co-occur in the 120 or so validation repertoires. A few of the identified cytomegalovirus-associated TCR beta chains were confirmed in vitro to be specific for cytomegalovirus antigens. According to the authors, the approach could potentially be generalized to other disease states and immunological phenotypes. In the study, around 150 TCR beta chains were listed as associated with cytomegalovirus. In both the original and validation cohorts, the classifier was reported to diagnose cytomegalovirus status with high specificity and sensitivity. Most TCR sequences were observed very rarely across donors, whereas some public TCRs were present in many individuals. All 120 or so repertoires were used to score co-occurrence in the validation cohort in a later analysis, because that analysis had no HLA typing for the cohort.

The donors belonged to the validation cohort of approximately 130 subjects, which was separate from the 666-subject first cohort. V is pared back by 4 bases and J by 5 bases, with 10 bases lying between the germline termini. Including cysteine and phenylalanine, the CDR3 has 13 amino acids. Kept here is only the CDR3 DNA, which spans 39 bases and is read in frame from base 1. CDR1 and CDR2, per the germline V gene, are SGHTA and FQGTGA. Sequenced material: PBMCs. This chain is built from TRBV7-3 and TRBJ2-3, with no confidently assigned D gene. The sequence derives from a woman between 18 and 30 years old in good health and CMV-seropositive. The base sequence is TGTGCCAGCAGCTCCCCCCTAGAAGATACGCAGTATTTT. The resulting protein is CASSSPLEDTQYF. Full variable domain (CDR3 extended with the reference TRBV7-3 and TRBJ2-3 proteins): GAGVSQTPSNKVTEKGKYVELRCDPISGHTALYWYRQSLGQGPEFLIYFQGTGAADDSGLPNDRFFAVRPEGSVSTLKIQRTERGDSAVYLCASSSPLEDTQYFGPGTRLTVL.